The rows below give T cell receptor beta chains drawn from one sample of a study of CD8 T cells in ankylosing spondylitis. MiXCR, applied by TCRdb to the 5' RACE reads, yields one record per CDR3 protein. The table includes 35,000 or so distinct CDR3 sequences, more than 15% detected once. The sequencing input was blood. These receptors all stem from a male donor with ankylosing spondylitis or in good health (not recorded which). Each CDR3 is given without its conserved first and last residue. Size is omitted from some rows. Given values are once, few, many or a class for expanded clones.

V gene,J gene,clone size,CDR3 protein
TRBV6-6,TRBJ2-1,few,ASSYSGPTSEQF
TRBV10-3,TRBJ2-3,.,AIRRDRGSDTQY
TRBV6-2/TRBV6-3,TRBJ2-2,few,ASSLGGADTGELF
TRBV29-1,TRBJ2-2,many,SVAFSVDTGELF
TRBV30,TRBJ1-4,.,AWSPRGSYEKLF
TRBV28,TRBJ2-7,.,ASSHDRGVYEQY
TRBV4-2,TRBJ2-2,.,ASSQGSLGDTGELF
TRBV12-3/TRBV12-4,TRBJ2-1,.,ASSFAGVNEQF
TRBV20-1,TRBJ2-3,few,SARFADTQY
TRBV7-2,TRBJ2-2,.,ASSLAQGRTGELF
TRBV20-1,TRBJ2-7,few,SARGPSHYEQY
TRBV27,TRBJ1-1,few,ASSFKTGVTEAF
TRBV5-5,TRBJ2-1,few,ASGGRYEQF
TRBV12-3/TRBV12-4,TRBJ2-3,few,ASSPDRMGTQY
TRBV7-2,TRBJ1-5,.,ASSTFDGGQPQH
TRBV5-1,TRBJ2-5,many,ASSLAGQGQGGQY
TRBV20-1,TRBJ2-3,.,SASFPHRGEGTDTQY